These 17 T cell receptor beta chains were all obtained from the same sample, sequenced in a study of Ad26.COV2.S vaccination and SARS-CoV-2 variants. Treatment noted: approximately 18 received Ad26.COV2.S at low or high dose, single or two shots; roughly 5 received placebo; per-sample allocation not given. The investigators took samples on day 63 after the first vaccine or placebo injection. The table came from immunoSEQ multiplex PCR; TCRdb's copy has only in-frame clones and leaves some out. The sample yields about 320,000 clones, approximately 86% seen once. This sample comprised peripheral blood, obtained in a trial of Ad26.COV2.S vaccine versus placebo. Source of these receptors: a person between 18 and 65 years old who received the Ad26.COV2.S COVID-19 vaccine or a placebo.

This rearrangement joins TRBV24-1 to TRBJ1-3; the D gene is possibly TRBD1 (5 bases). The CDR3 totals 15 residues. V lost 3 bases and J 3 bases, leaving 11 bases between the germline ends. Germline values: CDR1 KGHDR, CDR2 SFDVKD. The CDR3 nucleotides are TGTGCCACCAGTGATCCCGGGGGAGATGGAAACACCATATATTTT. This codes for CATSDPGGDGNTIYF.

The CDR3 nucleotides are TGTGCCACGAATAAGGCGGCAGGGGCCAACGTCCTGACTTTC. This gives the protein CATNKAAGANVLTF. This chain connects TRBV15 to TRBJ2-6, with D unclear. Germline V gene lookup returns CDR1 LNHNV and CDR2 YYDKDF (reference sequence). CDR3 size: 14 residues. Trimming took 9 bases from V and 4 from J, leaving 13 bases between them.

The CDR3: CASSLYGYEQYF. CDR3 in DNA: TGTGCCAGCAGTTTATACGGATACGAGCAGTACTTC. The rearrangement uses TRBV12-3 or TRBV12-4 and TRBJ2-7, with D unclear. V was shortened by 2 bases and J by 4 bases, with 6 bases between the two germline ends. CDR3 length: 12 residues.

The rearrangement links TRBV28 to TRBJ2-1; D is perhaps TRBD2 (7 bases). Germline V gene sequence: CDR1 MDHEN, CDR2 SYDVKM. The CDR3 runs to 11 residues. With 2 bases removed from V and 13 bases from J, the gap between germline ends came to 9 bases. In DNA, the CDR3 is TGTGCCAGCAGTTTAGGGGGGGCCCAGTTCTTC. Amino acid sequence: CASSLGGAQFF.

The CDR3 nucleotides are TGCGCCAGCAGCCAAACGCAGGGGAGTAACACTGAAGCTTTCTTT. It yields the protein CASSQTQGSNTEAFF. The chain combines TRBV4-1 with TRBJ1-1, with D perhaps matching TRBD1 (6 bases). Trimming left V 2 bases short and J 2 bases short, with 12 bases between. Per the germline V gene, CDR1 is MGHRA and CDR2 is YSYEKL. The CDR3 is 15 amino acids.

The chain recombines TRBV5-1 with TRBJ1-5; D is undetermined. Germline CDR1 and CDR2: SGHRS and YFSETQ. There are 15 residues in the CDR3. The V end lost 0 bases, the J end lost 0 bases, and 7 bases lay between the germline ends. The CDR3 sequence is CASSLEGVSNQPQHF. The CDR3 region has the DNA TGCGCCAGCAGCTTGGAGGGAGTTAGCAATCAGCCCCAGCATTTT. The full variable domain, completed using reference TRBV5-1 and TRBJ1-5, is KAGVTQTPRYLIKTRGQQVTLSCSPISGHRSVSWYQQTPGQGLQFLFEYFSETQRNKGNFPGRFSGRQFSNSRSEMNVSTLELGDSALYLCASSLEGVSNQPQHFGDGTRLSIL.

The genes are TRBV7-3 and TRBJ1-1; D is uncertain. There are 15 residues in the CDR3. V was trimmed by 5 bases and J by 3 bases, leaving 16 bases between them. CDR1 is SGHTA, CDR2 FQGTGA, per germline. The CDR3 DNA sequence: TGTGCCAGCAGCCTCAGGCCCTCGAGGGACACTGAAGCTTTCTTT. Translating gives CASSLRPSRDTEAFF. Filled out from reference TRBV7-3 and TRBJ1-1, the complete variable domain reads GAGVSQTPSNKVTEKGKYVELRCDPISGHTALYWYRQSLGQGPEFLIYFQGTGAADDSGLPNDRFFAVRPEGSVSTLKIQRTERGDSAVYLCASSLRPSRDTEAFFGQGTRLTVV.

The chain employs TRBV7-8 and TRBJ1-1, with D tentatively TRBD1 (5 bases). This CDR3 is built from 16 residues. The ends were cut back, 5 bases at V and 3 bases at J, with 19 bases in the middle. Germline V gene lookup returns CDR1 SGHVS and CDR2 FQNEAQ. The chain's CDR3 is CASSLGQGRRYTEAFF. The DNA for the CDR3 is TGTGCCAGCAGCCTAGGACAAGGCAGGCGGTACACTGAAGCTTTCTTT.

The genes are TRBV7-9 and TRBJ1-6; TRBD1 matches 12 bases. V shed 3 bases and J 4 bases; nucleotides not matched to a gene: 1. Germline CDR1 reads SEHNR; CDR2 reads FQNEAQ (reference sequence). The CDR3 is 16 residues long. The CDR3 DNA sequence: TGTGCCAGCAGCTTGGGACAGGGGGCTTATAATTCACCCCTCCACTTT. It encodes CASSLGQGAYNSPLHF.

J is TRBJ1-2 and V is TRBV4-2; D gene uncertain. Germline values: CDR1 LGHNA, CDR2 YNFKEQ. CDR3 length: 17 amino acids. V lost 0 bases and J 3 bases, leaving 17 bases between the germline ends. The CDR3 here is CASSQEPDGRVDYGYTF. In DNA, the CDR3 is TGTGCCAGCAGCCAAGAACCAGACGGGAGGGTTGACTATGGCTACACCTTC.

The genes are TRBV9 and TRBJ2-1; 11 bases align to TRBD1. CDR1 is SGDLS and CDR2 is YYNGEE in the germline V gene. This CDR3 has 16 amino acids. Trimming at V came to 0 bases and at J to 7 bases, leaving 6 bases not matched to a gene. The DNA of the CDR3 is TGTGCCAGCAGCGTAGCAGGACAGGGGGCGTGGAATGAGCAGTTCTTC. Residues: CASSVAGQGAWNEQFF. Supplemented by reference TRBV9 and TRBJ2-1, the full variable domain reads DSGVTQTPKHLITATGQRVTLRCSPRSGDLSVYWYQQSLDQGLQFLIQYYNGEERAKGNILERFSAQQFPDLHSELNLSSLELGDSALYFCASSVAGQGAWNEQFFGPGTRLTVL.

The chain combines TRBV19 with TRBJ1-2, with D maybe TRBD1 (5 bases). The ends were cut back, 3 bases at V and 3 bases at J, with 14 bases in the middle. CDR1 LNHDA and CDR2 SQIVND come from the germline V gene (reference sequence). CDR3 length: 15 residues. The CDR3 nucleotides are TGTGCCAGTAGTATGCTCCGGGGGATGGACTATGGCTACACCTTC. This codes for CASSMLRGMDYGYTF. The full variable domain, completed using reference TRBV19 and TRBJ1-2, is DGGITQSPKYLFRKEGQNVTLSCEQNLNHDAMYWYRQDPGQGLRLIYYSQIVNDFQKGDIAEGYSVSREKKESFPLTVTSAQKNPTAFYLCASSMLRGMDYGYTFGSGTRLTVV.

J is TRBJ2-2 and V is TRBV5-4, with 8 nucleotides matching TRBD2. The J segment lost 2 bases and the V segment lost 0 bases, leaving 3 bases of the junction unmatched. The germline gives CDR1 SGHNT, CDR2 YYREEE (reference sequence). The length of the CDR3 is 16 residues. This chain's CDR3 is CASSLAGTRNTGELFF. CDR3 bases: TGTGCCAGCAGCTTGGCCGGGACTAGAAACACCGGGGAGCTGTTTTTT.

The V call is TRBV10-1, the J call TRBJ2-3, with 9 positions matching TRBD2. Germline-derived CDR1 and CDR2 are WNHNN and SYGVQD (reference sequence). After removal of 8 bases from V and 6 bases from J, the junction contained 12 bases not matched to a gene. The CDR3 is 15 residues long. CDR3 in amino acids: CASPIERGAKDTQYF. CDR3 nucleotide sequence: TGCGCCAGCCCCATTGAGCGGGGGGCGAAGGATACGCAGTATTTT.

The CDR3 region is CASAIRSNTEAFF. The DNA for the CDR3 is TGTGCTAGTGCCATTAGAAGTAATACTGAAGCTTTCTTT. V gene TRBV12-5 combines with J gene TRBJ1-1; D not resolved. V lost 7 bases and J lost 5, with 14 bases in between. Germline values: CDR1 LGHNT, CDR2 FRNRAP. The CDR3 is 13 residues long.

This clone has just one count. This rearrangement joins TRBV5-1 to TRBJ2-3; 9 nucleotides align to TRBD2. The CDR3 consists of 17 residues. The ends lost 1 base at V and 1 base at J; junction bases unmatched: 7. Germline V gene lookup returns CDR1 SGHRS and CDR2 YFSETQ. For the CDR3, the DNA is TGCGCCAGCAGCTTGATGCTAGCGGGGCTTGGCACAGATACGCAGTATTTT. It is translated as CASSLMLAGLGTDTQYF.

This CDR3 reads CSASNPEEGYTF. DNA of the CDR3: TGCAGTGCTAGTAACCCTGAAGAGGGCTACACCTTC. The rearrangement joins TRBV20-1 to TRBJ1-2; no clear D. V dropped 3 bases and J dropped 8 bases, with 13 bases sitting between them. This CDR3 spans 12 amino acids. Germline CDR1 reads DFQATT; CDR2 reads SNEGSKA (reference sequence).